The source of this T cell receptor beta chain is a study of blood T cell repertoires in COVID-19 (TCRdb year 2020). In terms of the full investigation: Samples covering the acute and convalescent phases of COVID-19 were provided by collaborators in the United States, Italy and Spain. Sample metadata almost always included a de-identified subject ID, COVID-19 status, age in years and sex. The samples were drawn from the first 160 participants of the ongoing ImmuneRACE study and from 1,254 subjects provided by 6 global collaborators. The material from the prospective study consisted of cDNA or gDNA derived from T cells, B-cell-depleted T cells, or PBMCs. Subjects who had been exposed to COVID-19, were actively infected with it, or had recovered from it provided the deeply sampled blood TCRbeta repertoires that made up the dataset. Where HLA class I and class II types were available, the types were taken from metadata supplied by the sample provider, not from assay-based typing. A freely available public database, intended as a resource for researchers studying the immune response to SARS-CoV-2, is where the repertoires were released.

Enrolling through a virtual design, the prospective study's participants ranged in age from roughly 18 to 100 years and lived across around 25 United States geographic areas. In the prospective study, cohorts were assigned on the basis of participant-reported clinical history obtained from a screening survey and a study questionnaire. In the prospective study, whole blood, serum and a nasopharyngeal or oropharyngeal swab were collected from each participant by mobile phlebotomists. Additional blood draws and questionnaires over an approximately two-month period could optionally be provided by prospective study participants. Before DNA extraction, prospective study blood samples were shipped either frozen or at room temperature. Based on the germline V gene (reference sequence), the CDR1 and CDR2 sequences are LNHDA and SQIVND. V is clipped by 7 bases and J by 0 bases, and the sequence between their germline boundaries is 12 bases long. The CDR3, cysteine through phenylalanine, is 14 amino acids long. Only CDR3 DNA is held: 42 bases, read in frame from base 1.

The immunoSEQ Assay, a bias-controlled multiplex PCR, was used to amplify TCRbeta CDR3 regions from genomic DNA. The published analysis was carried out like this. Within the assay, amplification of reference gene primers was used to estimate how many nucleated cells each sample contained. To quantify the absolute abundance of each unique TCRbeta CDR3 rearrangement, sequence reads were collapsed and filtered. For each sample, productive Simpson clonality was calculated by taking the square root of Simpson's diversity index across productive rearrangements. Held by TCRdb, this immuneACCESS table contains in-frame sequences only and omits some clones. Under half of the omission traces to an unresolved V gene where checked; the cause of the rest is unknown. V, J and clone size are taken as reported in that table, and D and trimming were inferred from the DNA itself. The sample includes roughly 250,000 clones, with roughly 87% observed a single time. The leading ten clones occupy about 6% of the sample.

Study-wide conclusions, independent of this receptor: Clinical and demographic metadata were provided uncurated, with the amount varying by source and participant.

This clone was found once. Its antigen remains unidentified. Base qualities are not recorded, but no much larger clone differs from it by a single base. The sequence is built from TRBV19 and TRBJ1-1; 6 matching bases give a weak D call of TRBD1. The sequence derives from a woman in her twenties or thirties with acute COVID-19. Sequenced sample: PBMCs or T cells enriched from blood (not recorded which). The DNA sequence is given as TGTGCCAGTACCTTAACAGGGATGAACACTGAAGCTTTCTTT. This is translated as CASTLTGMNTEAFF.